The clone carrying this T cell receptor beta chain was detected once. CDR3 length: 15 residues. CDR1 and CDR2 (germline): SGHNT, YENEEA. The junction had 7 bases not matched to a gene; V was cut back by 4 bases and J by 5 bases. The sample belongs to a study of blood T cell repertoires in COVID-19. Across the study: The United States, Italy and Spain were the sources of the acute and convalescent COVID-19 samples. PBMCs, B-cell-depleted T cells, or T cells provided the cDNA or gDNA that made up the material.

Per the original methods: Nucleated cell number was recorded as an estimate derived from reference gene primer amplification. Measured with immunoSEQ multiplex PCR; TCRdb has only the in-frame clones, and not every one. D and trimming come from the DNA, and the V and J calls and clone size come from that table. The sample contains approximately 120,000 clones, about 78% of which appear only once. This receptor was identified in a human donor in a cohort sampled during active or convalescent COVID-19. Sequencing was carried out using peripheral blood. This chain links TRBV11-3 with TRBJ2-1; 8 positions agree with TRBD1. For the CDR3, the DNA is TGTGCCAGCAGCTGGGGGTTGACAGGGGACAATGAGCAGTTCTTC. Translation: CASSWGLTGDNEQFF.